The 13 T cell receptor beta chains presented below share a single source sample, sequenced in a study of T cells in Graves' hyperthyroidism and ophthalmopathy. The CDR3 regions of TCR beta were amplified from RNA transcripts. With the HTBI primer set, the TCR CDR3 went through a first round of RT-PCR. TCRdb independently ran MiXCR on the multiplex PCR reads; one entry per CDR3 protein. Among about 560,000 distinct CDR3 sequences listed, about a sixth were seen once. Sequencing was performed on blood. These receptors were obtained from a woman in her 30s with Graves' hyperthyroidism.

V gene TRBV3-1 combines with J gene TRBJ1-6, with TRBD1 identical over 9 bases. The trim removed 4 bases at V and 10 bases at J, leaving 8 bases unmatched. The CDR3 contains 15 residues. Germline V gene lookup returns CDR1 LGHDT and CDR2 YNNKEL (reference sequence). As DNA, the CDR3 is TGTGCCAGCAGCCCACGACAGGGGGAAAGATCACCCCTCCACTTT. Encoded protein: CASSPRQGERSPLHF.

This clonotype was observed a handful of times. The CDR3 is CASGTGGSNQPQHF. CDR3 coding DNA: TGTGCCAGTGGAACAGGGGGGAGCAATCAGCCCCAGCATTTT. This sequence joins TRBV19 and TRBJ1-5; 8 bases match TRBD1. The CDR3 has 14 residues. Germline lookup yields CDR1 LNHDA and CDR2 SQIVND (reference sequence). The trim removed 8 bases at V and 1 base at J, leaving 4 bases unmatched.

This clonotype was counted ten times or more. The chain combines TRBV29-1 with TRBJ2-7; the D gene is possibly TRBD2 (5 bases). Per the germline V gene, CDR1 is SQVTM and CDR2 is ANQGSEA. V was cut by 3 bases and J by 6 bases, with 9 bases left in between. This CDR3 has 11 residues. The CDR3 loop reads CSVDEGPEQYF. The CDR3 coding sequence is TGCAGCGTTGATGAGGGCCCCGAGCAGTACTTC.

Comments on this clonotype: A much larger clone lies a single base off, so this may be a read error. The chain links TRBV5-1 to TRBJ2-6; tentative D call: TRBD1 (5 bases). The CDR3 consists of 14 residues. Germline CDR1 reads SGHRS; CDR2 reads YFSETQ. The CDR3: CASSFAPGASVLTF. DNA for the CDR3: TGCGCCAGCAGCTTTGCCCCTGGGGCCAGCGTCCTGACTTTC. The whole variable domain, remainder taken from reference TRBV5-1 and TRBJ2-6, is KAGVTQTPRYLIKTRGQQVTLSCSPISGHRSVSWYQQTPGQGLQFLFEYFSETQRNKGNFPGRFSGRQFSNSRSEMNVSTLELGDSALYLCASSFAPGASVLTFGAGSRLTVL.

This clonotype was counted once. Being one base from a much bigger clone, this may be a read error. The chain links TRBV18 to TRBJ1-1; a possible D gene is TRBD1 (5 bases). The germline gives CDR1 KGHSH, CDR2 LQKENI. This CDR3 is built from 15 residues. The V end lost 3 bases, the J end lost 6 bases, and 17 bases lay between the germline ends. This CDR3 is CASSPQGRVHSEAFF. The CDR3 DNA reads as TGTGCCAGCTCACCTCAGGGCAGGGTTCATTCTGAAGCTTTCTTT. Variable domain in full (rest from reference TRBV18 and TRBJ1-1): NAGVMQNPRHLVRRRGQEARLRCSPMKGHSHVYWYRQLPEEGLKFMVYLQKENIIDESGMPKERFSAEFPKEGPSILRIQQVVRGDSAAYFCASSPQGRVHSEAFFGQGTRLTVV.

Many counts were recorded for this clonotype. The rearrangement links TRBV27 to TRBJ2-1, with TRBD2 matching over 7 bases. J was trimmed by 3 bases and V by 4 bases; bases with no gene match: 3. There are 14 residues in the CDR3. CDR1 is MNHEY and CDR2 is SMNVEV in the germline V gene (reference sequence). The CDR3 bases are TGTGCCAGCAGTTCGGCTAGCGGCTACAATGAGCAGTTCTTC. Amino acids: CASSSASGYNEQFF.

This clonotype has just one count. The gene calls are TRBV5-1 and TRBJ1-5; D may be TRBD1 (5 bases). The CDR3 runs 15 residues. Trimming stripped 3 bases from V and 3 bases from J, with 13 bases between. Germline CDR1 reads SGHRS; CDR2 reads YFSETQ. The CDR3 nucleotides read TGCGCCAGCAGCTCGGGGGGGAGTGTCAATCAGCCCCAGCATTTT. Amino acid sequence: CASSSGGSVNQPQHF.

The J gene is TRBJ1-5, the V gene TRBV10-3; D gene uncertain. The germline V gene encodes CDR1 ENHRY and CDR2 SYGVKD. V was trimmed by 4 bases and J by 5 bases, leaving 12 bases between them. The CDR3 is 14 residues long. The CDR3 region has the DNA TGTGCCATCAGTGCGGGTTCAAGTGATCAGCCCCAGCATTTT. Its translation is CAISAGSSDQPQHF.

CDR3 amino acids: CASSYGGQGFRELFF. As DNA, the CDR3 is TGTGCCAGCAGTTACGGGGGACAGGGGTTCCGGGAGCTGTTTTTT. The V and J genes are TRBV6-6 and TRBJ2-2, with 10 bases identical to TRBD1. J lost 9 bases, V lost 2 bases, and 6 bases had no gene match. The CDR3 length is 15 residues. Germline V gene sequence: CDR1 MNHNY, CDR2 SVGAGI (reference sequence).

Many counts were recorded for this clonotype. This rearrangement joins TRBV6-1 to TRBJ2-1; the match to TRBD2 covers 10 bases. This CDR3 has 17 amino acids. CDR1 is MNHNS, CDR2 SASEGT, per germline. The V gene end was trimmed by 0 bases and the J gene end by 7 bases; junction bases not matched to a gene: 9. This CDR3 reads CASSEAAGTSVYNEQFF. In DNA form, the CDR3 reads TGTGCCAGCAGTGAAGCGGCCGGGACTAGCGTTTATAATGAGCAGTTCTTC.

There are many counts of this clonotype. The rearrangement joins TRBV27 to TRBJ2-3; 9 nucleotides match TRBD2. The V and J ends lost 0 bases and 12 bases, in that order; junction bases with no gene match: 7. CDR1 is MNHEY and CDR2 is SMNVEV in the germline V gene (reference sequence). There are 14 residues in the CDR3. The CDR3 spells CASSLSPSGIYQYF. The DNA for the CDR3 is TGTGCCAGCAGTTTATCGCCTAGCGGGATATATCAGTATTTT.

This clonotype was found many times. Mismatch with germline at one junction end may stem from a read error. This sequence joins TRBV2 and TRBJ2-5; 7 bases align to TRBD1. Per germline, CDR1 SNHLY and CDR2 FYNNEI. CDR3 length equals 17 residues. The CDR3 protein is CASSEGKGGLQEETQYF. For the CDR3, the DNA is TGTGCCAGCAGCGAAGGGAAAGGGGGCCTACAAGAAGAGACCCAGTACTTC.

Ten or more counts support this clonotype. The chain joins TRBV12-5 to TRBJ2-1; the D call may be TRBD1 or TRBD2 (6 bases each). CDR3 length: 16 amino acids. V lost 3 bases to trimming and J lost 7 bases, with 19 bases between them. Germline V gene lookup returns CDR1 LGHNT and CDR2 FRNRAP. The CDR3 nucleotides read TGTGCTAGTGGTTTCCCTAAGGCGCGAGGGGGGAATGAGCAGTTCTTC. It translates to CASGFPKARGGNEQFF.